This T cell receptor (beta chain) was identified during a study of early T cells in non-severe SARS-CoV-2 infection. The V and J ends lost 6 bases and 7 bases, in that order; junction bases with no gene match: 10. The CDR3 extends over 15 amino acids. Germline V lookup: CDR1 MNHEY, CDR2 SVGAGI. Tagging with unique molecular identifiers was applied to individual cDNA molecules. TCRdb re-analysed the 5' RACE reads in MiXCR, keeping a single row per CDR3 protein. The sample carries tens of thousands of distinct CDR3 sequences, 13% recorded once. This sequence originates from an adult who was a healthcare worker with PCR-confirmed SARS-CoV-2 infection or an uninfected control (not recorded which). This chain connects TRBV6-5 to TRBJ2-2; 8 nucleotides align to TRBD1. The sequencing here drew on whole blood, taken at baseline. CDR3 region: CASRYGRGQGGELFF. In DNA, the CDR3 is TGTGCCAGCAGATATGGCAGGGGGCAAGGCGGGGAGCTGTTTTTT.